These 10 T cell receptor beta chains originate from one sample sequenced in a study of blood T cells in healthy people across ages. Through a sample-barcoded 5' primer and a J-beta primer mix, a second PCR was run for about 6 to 11 cycles. From the 5' RACE reads, TCRdb called clonotypes with MiXCR, one entry per CDR3 protein. Among around 1.5 million distinct CDR3 sequences listed, around 55% were seen once. Material for sequencing was blood. These receptors were obtained from a man aged 18 to 35 in good health.

The genes are TRBV4-2 and TRBJ2-7; 8 positions match TRBD1. The CDR3 covers 13 residues. Trimming at V came to 0 bases and at J to 11 bases, leaving 6 bases not matched to a gene. The germline gives CDR1 LGHNA, CDR2 YNFKEQ. The chain's CDR3 is CASSQDEGQVKYF. The CDR3 region has the DNA TGTGCCAGCAGCCAAGATGAGGGACAGGTTAAGTACTTC.

The chain's CDR3 is CSATGPRGEKLFF. The CDR3, as DNA: TGCAGTGCCACCGGACCTAGGGGTGAAAAACTGTTTTTT. The chain is built from TRBV20-1 and TRBJ1-4; weak D call: TRBD1 (5 bases). The CDR3 is 13 amino acids. Germline V gene data show CDR1 as DFQATT and CDR2 as SNEGSKA (reference sequence). V lost 6 bases to trimming and J lost 7 bases, with 15 bases between them.

V gene TRBV10-1 combines with J gene TRBJ2-3; D perhaps matches TRBD2 (6 bases). Trimming cost V 7 bases and J 6 bases, with 11 bases left between them. CDR3 length equals 12 residues. Germline loops: CDR1 WNHNN, CDR2 SYGVQD (reference sequence). The CDR3 nucleotides are TGCGCCAGCACCCTAGCGAGGGATACGCAGTATTTT. Translation: CASTLARDTQYF.

The chain joins TRBV12-3 or TRBV12-4 to TRBJ2-1; D remains ambiguous. This CDR3 is built from 15 residues. V was pared by 7 bases and J by 4 bases, with 17 bases between. The CDR3 spells CASTLGGGAYNEQFF. The DNA of the CDR3 is TGTGCCAGCACCCTAGGTGGCGGAGCATACAATGAGCAGTTCTTC.

This clonotype was found a few times. A read error may produce the germline difference seen at one junction end. The chain recombines TRBV5-1 with TRBJ1-2; D ambiguous. There are 13 residues in the CDR3. From germline, CDR1 is SGHRS and CDR2 YFSETQ. The CDR3: CASSLTSNYGYTF. CDR3 in DNA: TGTGCCAGCAGCCTGACAAGTAACTATGGCTACACCTTC.

CDR3 nucleotide sequence: TGTGCCAGCAGCTTAGTTGGTACCGGGACAGGGGAAGGAGGCTACAATGAGCAGTTCTTC. Protein: CASSLVGTGTGEGGYNEQFF. The chain has TRBV7-2 and TRBJ2-1; 10 bases align to TRBD1. This CDR3 is built from 20 residues. Trimming took 1 base from V and 3 from J; bases not matched to a gene: 15. CDR1 SGHTA and CDR2 FQGNSA come from the germline V gene.

V usage is TRBV12-3 or TRBV12-4 and J usage is TRBJ2-5, with TRBD1 matching over 7 bases. Germline trimming cut 5 bases from V and 3 bases from J; bases unmatched to any gene: 6. CDR3 length: 14 amino acids. DNA of the CDR3: TGTGCCAGCAGTAGCTATACAGGGGAAGAGACCCAGTACTTC. This sequence encodes CASSSYTGEETQYF.

The J gene is TRBJ2-7, the V gene TRBV7-2; no definite D call. TRBJ2-4 explains the end of the DNA better; the J call may be wrong. The CDR3 has 13 residues. Germline CDR1 SGHTA, CDR2 FQGNSA. CDR3 loop: CASSVVGENIQYF. CDR3 in DNA: TGTGCCAGCAGCGTAGTGGGTGAAAACATTCAGTACTTC.

The chain joins TRBV5-1 to TRBJ1-1, with 7 nucleotides matching TRBD1. J lost 6 bases, V lost 2 bases, and 7 bases had no gene match. The CDR3 runs 14 residues. The germline V gene has CDR1 SGHRS and CDR2 YFSETQ. Written as DNA, the CDR3 is TGCGCCAGCAGCTTCGCAGGGGGGCAGTCTGAAGCTTTCTTT. Protein: CASSFAGGQSEAFF.

The chain uses TRBV4-1 and TRBJ2-5; D uncertain. The J call may be mistaken, given a closer DNA end match to TRBJ2-7. The CDR3 extends over 15 amino acids. CDR1 and CDR2 (germline): MGHRA, YSYEKL. The CDR3, as DNA: TGCGCCAGCAGCCAAGAAGAAGAGCCGGGCTACGAGCAGTACTTC. Translated, it gives CASSQEEEPGYEQYF.